A selection of T cell receptor beta chains follows, all from one sample in a study. TCRdb re-called the 5' RACE reads with MiXCR, one entry per CDR3 protein. The sample records about 46,000 distinct CDR3 sequences, around 26% being singletons. Sequencing was carried out using naive CD4+ T cells sorted from blood. The receptors originated from a female donor with breast cancer. CDR3s include the opening cysteine and the closing phenylalanine or tryptophan. Fields, in order: J gene, D gene, V gene, CDR3 protein. The D gene is left open where the match is weak.

TRBJ2-3,TRBD1,TRBV7-2,CASSRDRAQDTQYF
TRBJ2-1,NA,TRBV4-2,CASGQGGKLQFF
TRBJ2-7,NA,TRBV4-2,CASSQEGVSEQYF
TRBJ2-5,NA,TRBV4-3,CASSQDLRAREETQYF
TRBJ2-3,NA,TRBV7-9,CASSPETDTQYF
TRBJ2-5,NA,TRBV6-5,CASSYTHYKPQETQYF
TRBJ2-7,NA,TRBV18,CASSPPQLGAYEQCF
TRBJ2-5,NA,TRBV20-1,CSALDDETQYF
TRBJ2-7,NA,TRBV6-2/TRBV6-3,CASSYLPHDYEQNF
TRBJ2-2,TRBD2,TRBV6-2/TRBV6-3,CASSYSAGGPNTGELFF
TRBJ2-3,TRBD2,TRBV20-1,CSARDLTFAGGGNTQYF